Described below is a single T cell receptor (beta chain) sequence and its context. Its target is unknown. Clones were read by immunoSEQ multiplex PCR, and TCRdb kept only the in-frame ones, dropping some. The sample includes approximately 120,000 clones, about 80% of them seen just once. This sample stems from a study of identifying expanded T cells in peripheral blood. No infections or other immune events were documented during collection. Broader study findings: Over approximately two and four weeks, about 15 and 19 clones changed, versus 1.2 between replicates. Across healthy donors, higher total template counts meant significantly greater roughly 2-week count variance.

Trimming left V 2 bases short and J 7 bases short, with 14 bases between. The CDR3 is 14 amino acids. CDR1 KGHSH and CDR2 LQKENI come from the germline V gene. This chain uses TRBV18 with TRBJ1-1, with no clear D. The sequence derives from a person aged 18 to 69 in good health. Sequenced material: blood. The CDR3 is CASSPKGVRFEAFF. The DNA for the CDR3 is TGTGCCAGCTCACCAAAGGGCGTTCGGTTTGAAGCTTTCTTT.